This T cell receptor (beta chain) was identified in a study of blood T cell repertoires in COVID-19. Study information: From T cells, B-cell-depleted T cells, or PBMCs came the material, which was cDNA or gDNA.

V dropped 7 bases and J dropped 3; count of bases not matched to a gene: 7. The CDR3 sequence is 14 residues long. Germline V gene lookup returns CDR1 MNHNY and CDR2 SVGAGI (reference sequence). Per the original data handling: Counts of nucleated cells, estimated from reference gene primer amplification, were obtained. Profiling relied on immunoSEQ multiplex PCR, and the TCRdb table lists in-frame clones only, not all of them. Clone size and V and J calls were adopted from that table, with D and trimming inferred from the DNA. The sample records a few hundred thousand clones, more than 70% being singletons.

The rearrangement links TRBV6-6 to TRBJ2-3; 7 positions agree with TRBD2. This TCR was sampled from an older man with acute or convalescent COVID-19. Input material: peripheral blood. As DNA, the CDR3 is TGTGCCAGCAAGAGAGCGGGGAATACAGATACGCAGTATTTT. This encodes CASKRAGNTDTQYF.